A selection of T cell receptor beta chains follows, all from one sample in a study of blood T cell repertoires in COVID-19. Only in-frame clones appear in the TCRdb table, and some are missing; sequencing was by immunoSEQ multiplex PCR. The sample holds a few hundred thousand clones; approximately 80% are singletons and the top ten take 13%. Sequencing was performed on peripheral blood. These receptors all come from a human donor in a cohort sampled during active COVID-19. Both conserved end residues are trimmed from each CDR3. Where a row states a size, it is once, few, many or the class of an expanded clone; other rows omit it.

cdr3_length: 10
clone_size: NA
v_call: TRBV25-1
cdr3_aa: ASSETRVEQF

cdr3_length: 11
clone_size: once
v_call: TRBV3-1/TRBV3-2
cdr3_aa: ASSRQINQPQH

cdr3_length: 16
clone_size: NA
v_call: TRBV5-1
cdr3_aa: ASSRSPLTGGSSDTQY

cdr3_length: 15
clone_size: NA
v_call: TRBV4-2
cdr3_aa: ASSQDLGRSNTGELF

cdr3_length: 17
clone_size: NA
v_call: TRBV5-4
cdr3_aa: ASRVSGAGGYSNTGELF

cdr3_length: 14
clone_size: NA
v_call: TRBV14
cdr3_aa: ASSQDYGRKGGEQY

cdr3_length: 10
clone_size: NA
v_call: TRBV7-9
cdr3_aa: ASGVSTDTQY

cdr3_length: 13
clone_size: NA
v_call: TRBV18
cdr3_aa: ASSPLVTIVYEQY

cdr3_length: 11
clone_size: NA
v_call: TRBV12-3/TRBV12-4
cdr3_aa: ATREEKYYGYT

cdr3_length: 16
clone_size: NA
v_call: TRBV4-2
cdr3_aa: ASSPKGLAGGSSYEQY

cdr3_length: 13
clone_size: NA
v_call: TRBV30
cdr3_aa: AWSVRSSSYNEQF

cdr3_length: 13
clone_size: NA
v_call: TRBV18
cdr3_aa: ASSPGPGREVEQF

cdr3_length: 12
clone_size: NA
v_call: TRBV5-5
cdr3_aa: ASSTDGGNEKLF

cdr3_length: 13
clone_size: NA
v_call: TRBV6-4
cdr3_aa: ASSESPANTGELF

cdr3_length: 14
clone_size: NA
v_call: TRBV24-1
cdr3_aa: ATSDLRDRESGELF

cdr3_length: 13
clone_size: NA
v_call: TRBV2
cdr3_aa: AMAGTGGPLDEQY

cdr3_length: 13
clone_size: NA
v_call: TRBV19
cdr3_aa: ASSISTGGGYEQY

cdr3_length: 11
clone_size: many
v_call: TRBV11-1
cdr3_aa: ASSLSGRGELF

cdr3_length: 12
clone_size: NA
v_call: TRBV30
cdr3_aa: AWSSGNSGNTIY

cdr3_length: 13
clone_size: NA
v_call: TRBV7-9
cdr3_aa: ASSPTSGPKETQY

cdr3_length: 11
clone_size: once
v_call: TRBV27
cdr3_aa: ATGLAYTDTQY

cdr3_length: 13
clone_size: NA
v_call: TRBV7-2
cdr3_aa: ASSLMGGPYNEQF

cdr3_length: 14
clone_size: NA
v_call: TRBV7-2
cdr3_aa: ASSLATHSQQETQY

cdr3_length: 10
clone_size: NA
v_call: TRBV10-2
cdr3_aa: ASRGSNEKLF

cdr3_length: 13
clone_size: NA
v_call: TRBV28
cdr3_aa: ASSLGGWDTYEQY

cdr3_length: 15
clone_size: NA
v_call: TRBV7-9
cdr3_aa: ASSLAGSGRSEDEQF

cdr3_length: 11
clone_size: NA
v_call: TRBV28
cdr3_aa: ASSFWQSYEQY

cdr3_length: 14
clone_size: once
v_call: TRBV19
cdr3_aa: ASSIFLGSTGDEQF

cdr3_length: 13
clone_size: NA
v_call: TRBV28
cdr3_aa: ASSSPGQGDTEAF

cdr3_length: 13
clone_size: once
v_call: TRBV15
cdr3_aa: ATSRTSLSSYEQY

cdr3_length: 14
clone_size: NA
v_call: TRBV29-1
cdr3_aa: SVDTSGSVTYNEQF

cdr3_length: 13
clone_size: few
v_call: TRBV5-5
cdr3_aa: ASSLGQGRGQPQH

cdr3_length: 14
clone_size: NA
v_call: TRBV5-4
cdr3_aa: ASSLSLGEVPYEQY

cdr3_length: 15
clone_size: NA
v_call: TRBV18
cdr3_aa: ASSPNFPGLAEDEQF

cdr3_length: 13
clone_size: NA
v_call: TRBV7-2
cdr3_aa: ASSLAGQGNSPLH

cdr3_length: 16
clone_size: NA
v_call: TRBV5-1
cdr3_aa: ASSSPGQGAGNTDTQY

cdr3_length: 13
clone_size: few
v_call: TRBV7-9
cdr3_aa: ASSRLSTGNYGYT

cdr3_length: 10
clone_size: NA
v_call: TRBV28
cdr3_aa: ASRSQGYEQY

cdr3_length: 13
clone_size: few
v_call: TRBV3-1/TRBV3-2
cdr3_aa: ASRGGGAAKNIQY

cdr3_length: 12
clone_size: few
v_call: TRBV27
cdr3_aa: ASSLGLAGNEQF

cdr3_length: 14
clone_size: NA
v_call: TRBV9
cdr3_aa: ASSAGSGRATDTQY

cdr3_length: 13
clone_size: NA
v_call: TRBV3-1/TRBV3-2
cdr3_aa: ASSQEQARQETQY

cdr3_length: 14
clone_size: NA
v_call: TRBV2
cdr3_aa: ASTRVYVGTTYEQY

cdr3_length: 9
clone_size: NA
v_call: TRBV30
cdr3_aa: AGGRRGEQY

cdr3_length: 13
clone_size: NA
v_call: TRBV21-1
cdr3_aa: ASSPRTRVRETQY

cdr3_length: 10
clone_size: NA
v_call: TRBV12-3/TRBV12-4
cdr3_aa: ASSFMAQPQH

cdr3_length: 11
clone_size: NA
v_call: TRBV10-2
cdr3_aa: ASSRTGDTEAF

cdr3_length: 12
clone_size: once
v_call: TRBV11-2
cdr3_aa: ASSPYRVNPTQY

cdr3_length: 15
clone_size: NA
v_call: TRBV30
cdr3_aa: AWRDTFIPFSGNTIY

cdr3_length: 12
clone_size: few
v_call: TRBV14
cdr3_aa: ASSLGRGPHEQY

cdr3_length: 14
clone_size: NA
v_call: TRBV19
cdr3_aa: ASSTTSFNPVHEQY

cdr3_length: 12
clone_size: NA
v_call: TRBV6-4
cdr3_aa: ASSEGQGRNEQF

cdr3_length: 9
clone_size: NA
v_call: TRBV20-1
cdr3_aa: RGGGPDTQY

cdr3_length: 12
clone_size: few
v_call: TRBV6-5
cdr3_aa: ASSFGGRRETQY

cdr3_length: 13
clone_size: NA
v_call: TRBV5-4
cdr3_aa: ASSAQQGYNSPLH